This T cell receptor (beta chain) was obtained from a study of blood T cell repertoires in COVID-19. At the level of the study: Acute and convalescent COVID-19 samples came from the United States, Italy and Spain. PBMCs, B-cell-depleted T cells, or T cells provided the cDNA or gDNA that made up the material.

As handled by the study authors: Counts of nucleated cells, estimated from reference gene primer amplification, were obtained. This table comes from immunoSEQ multiplex PCR, and its TCRdb copy is limited to in-frame clones, with some not included. V, J and clone size are taken as reported in that table, and D and trimming were inferred from the DNA itself. Of roughly 350,000 clones detected, about 93% appear once; the ten largest clones hold 2.5% to 4%. A single count supports this clone. The trim removed 5 bases at V and 0 bases at J, leaving 5 bases unmatched. The CDR3 runs 16 residues. The germline CDR1 and CDR2 sequences are SGHVS and FQNEAQ.

The J gene is TRBJ2-5, the V gene TRBV7-8; 11 bases are a match to TRBD2. The sequenced sample consisted of peripheral blood. This TCR came from a woman between 18 and 29 years old who had recovered from COVID-19. The DNA of the CDR3 is TGTGCCAGCAGCCTGGTACTAGCGGGAGACCAAGAGACCCAGTACTTC. This translates into CASSLVLAGDQETQYF.